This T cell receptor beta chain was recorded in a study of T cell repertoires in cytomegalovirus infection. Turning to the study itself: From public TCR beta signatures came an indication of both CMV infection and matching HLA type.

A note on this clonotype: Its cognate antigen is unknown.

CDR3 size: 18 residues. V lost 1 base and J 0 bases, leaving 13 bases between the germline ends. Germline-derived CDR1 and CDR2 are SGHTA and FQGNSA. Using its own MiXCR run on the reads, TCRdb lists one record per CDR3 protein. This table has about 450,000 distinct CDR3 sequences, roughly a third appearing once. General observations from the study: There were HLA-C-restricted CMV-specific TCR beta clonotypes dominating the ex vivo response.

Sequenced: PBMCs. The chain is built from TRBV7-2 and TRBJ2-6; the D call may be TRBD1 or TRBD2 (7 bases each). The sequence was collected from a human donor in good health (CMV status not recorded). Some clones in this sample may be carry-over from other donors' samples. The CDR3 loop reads CASSLGGGGGSGANVLTF. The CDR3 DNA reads TGTGCCAGCAGCTTAGGGGGAGGGGGCGGCTCTGGGGCCAACGTCCTGACTTTC.